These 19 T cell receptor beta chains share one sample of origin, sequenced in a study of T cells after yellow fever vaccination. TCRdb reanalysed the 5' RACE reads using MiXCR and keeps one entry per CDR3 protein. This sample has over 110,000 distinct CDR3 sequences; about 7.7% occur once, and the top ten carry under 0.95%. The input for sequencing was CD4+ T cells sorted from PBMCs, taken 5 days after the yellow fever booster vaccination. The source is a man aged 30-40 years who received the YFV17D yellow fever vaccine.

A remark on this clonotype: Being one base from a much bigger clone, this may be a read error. Written as DNA, the CDR3 is TGTGCCACCAGCAGGAGGACTAGCGAGGAAAAACTGTTTTTT. Translating it yields CATSRRTSEEKLFF. The V call is TRBV15, the J call TRBJ1-4; no clear D gene. The ends were cut back, 3 bases at V and 8 bases at J, with 13 bases in the middle. This CDR3 has 14 residues. From germline, CDR1 is LNHNV and CDR2 YYDKDF (reference sequence). The full variable domain, with the rest looked up from reference TRBV15 and TRBJ1-4, is DAMVIQNPRYQVTQFGKPVTLSCSQTLNHNVMYWYQQKSSQAPKLLFHYYDKDFNNEADTPDNFQSRRPNTSFCFLDIRSPGLGDTAMYLCATSRRTSEEKLFFGSGTQLSVL.

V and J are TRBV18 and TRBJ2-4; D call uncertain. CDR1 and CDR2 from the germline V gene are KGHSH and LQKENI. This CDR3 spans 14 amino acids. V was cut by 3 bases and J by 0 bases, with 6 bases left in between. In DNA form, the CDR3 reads TGTGCCAGCTCACCTAATCTAGCCAAAAACATTCAGTACTTC. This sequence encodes CASSPNLAKNIQYF.

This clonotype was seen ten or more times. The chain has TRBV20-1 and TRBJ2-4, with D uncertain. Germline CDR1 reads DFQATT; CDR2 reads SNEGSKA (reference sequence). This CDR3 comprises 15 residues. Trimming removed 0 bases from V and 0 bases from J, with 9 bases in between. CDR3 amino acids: CSARDPSLAKNIQYF. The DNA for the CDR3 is TGCAGTGCTAGAGATCCAAGTCTAGCCAAAAACATTCAGTACTTC.

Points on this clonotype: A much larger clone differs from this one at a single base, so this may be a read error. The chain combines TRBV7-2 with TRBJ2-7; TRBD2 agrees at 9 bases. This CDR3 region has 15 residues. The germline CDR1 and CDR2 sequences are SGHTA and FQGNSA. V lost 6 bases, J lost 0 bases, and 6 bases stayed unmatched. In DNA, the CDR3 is TGTGCCAGCAGACCCCGACTAGCGGCCTCCTACGAGCAGTACTTC. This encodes CASRPRLAASYEQYF.

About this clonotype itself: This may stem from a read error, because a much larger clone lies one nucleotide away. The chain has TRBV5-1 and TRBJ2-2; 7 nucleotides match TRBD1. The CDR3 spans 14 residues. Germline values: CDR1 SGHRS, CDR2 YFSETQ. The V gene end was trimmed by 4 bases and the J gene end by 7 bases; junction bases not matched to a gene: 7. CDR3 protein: CASSPGTAGGELFF. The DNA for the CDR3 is TGCGCCAGCAGCCCCGGGACAGCCGGCGGGGAGCTGTTTTTT.

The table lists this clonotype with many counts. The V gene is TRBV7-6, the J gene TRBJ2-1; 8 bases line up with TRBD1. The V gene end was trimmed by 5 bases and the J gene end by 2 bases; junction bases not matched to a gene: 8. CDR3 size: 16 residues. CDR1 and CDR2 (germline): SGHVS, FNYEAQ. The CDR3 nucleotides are TGTGCCAGCAGCCCCAGGGGGCGACGAACCTACAATGAGCAGTTCTTC. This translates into CASSPRGRRTYNEQFF.

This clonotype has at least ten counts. In DNA form, the CDR3 reads TGTGCCAGCAGCTTAGGGCAGGGAAACTCCTACGAGCAGTACTTC. Encoded protein: CASSLGQGNSYEQYF. The chain recombines TRBV11-3 with TRBJ2-7; tentatively, D is TRBD1 (5 bases). Germline V CDR1 and CDR2: SGHNT, YENEEA. CDR3 length: 15 residues. The ends were cut back, 1 base at V and 0 bases at J, with 10 bases in the middle.

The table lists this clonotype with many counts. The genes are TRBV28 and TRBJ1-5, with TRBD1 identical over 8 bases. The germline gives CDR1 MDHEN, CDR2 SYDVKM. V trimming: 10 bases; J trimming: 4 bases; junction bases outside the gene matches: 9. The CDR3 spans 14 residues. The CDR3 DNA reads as TGTGCCACCATAACCGGGACAGGAAATCAGCCCCAGCATTTT. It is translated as CATITGTGNQPQHF.

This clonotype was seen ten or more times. CDR3 sequence: CSVRGNTEAFF. The CDR3 bases are TGCAGTGTACGGGGGAACACTGAAGCTTTCTTT. J is TRBJ1-1 and V is TRBV20-1, with D unresolved. Looked up from germline, CDR1 is DFQATT and CDR2 is SNEGSKA (reference sequence). Trimming cost V 7 bases and J 1 base, with 7 bases left between them. The CDR3 is 11 residues long.

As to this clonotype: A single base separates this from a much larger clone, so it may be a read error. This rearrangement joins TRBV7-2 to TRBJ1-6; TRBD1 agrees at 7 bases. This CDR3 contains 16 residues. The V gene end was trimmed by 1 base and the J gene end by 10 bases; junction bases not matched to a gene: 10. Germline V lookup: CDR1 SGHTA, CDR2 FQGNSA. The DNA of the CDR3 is TGTGCCAGCAGCTTAGGTCCAGGGGGATTTGAGTCACCCCTCCACTTT. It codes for CASSLGPGGFESPLHF.

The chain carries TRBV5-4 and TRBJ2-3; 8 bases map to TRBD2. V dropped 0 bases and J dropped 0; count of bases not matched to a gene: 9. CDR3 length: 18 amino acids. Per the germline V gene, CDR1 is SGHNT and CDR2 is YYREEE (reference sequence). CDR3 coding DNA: TGTGCCAGCAGCTTGGGGAGCACTAGCGGTCAGAGCACAGATACGCAGTATTTT. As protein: CASSLGSTSGQSTDTQYF.

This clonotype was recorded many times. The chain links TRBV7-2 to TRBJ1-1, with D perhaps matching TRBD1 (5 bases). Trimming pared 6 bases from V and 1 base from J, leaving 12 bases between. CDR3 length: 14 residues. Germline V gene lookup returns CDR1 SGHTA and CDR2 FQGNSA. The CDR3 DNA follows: TGTGCCAGCAGGCGAGTAGGGGCGAACACTGAAGCTTTCTTT. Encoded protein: CASRRVGANTEAFF.

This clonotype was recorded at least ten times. The CDR3 loop reads CSARTVSNQPQHF. CDR3 nucleotide sequence: TGCAGTGCTAGGACGGTTAGCAATCAGCCCCAGCATTTT. The chain carries TRBV20-1 and TRBJ1-5; the D is unclear. V was trimmed by 3 bases and J by 0 bases, leaving 6 bases between them. Germline values: CDR1 DFQATT, CDR2 SNEGSKA (reference sequence). The CDR3 is 13 residues long.

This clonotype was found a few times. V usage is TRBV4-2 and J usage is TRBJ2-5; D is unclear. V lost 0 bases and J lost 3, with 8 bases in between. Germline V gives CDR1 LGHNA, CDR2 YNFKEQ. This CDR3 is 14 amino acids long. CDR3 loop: CASSQEVGEETQYF. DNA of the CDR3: TGTGCCAGCAGCCAAGAGGTTGGGGAAGAGACCCAGTACTTC.

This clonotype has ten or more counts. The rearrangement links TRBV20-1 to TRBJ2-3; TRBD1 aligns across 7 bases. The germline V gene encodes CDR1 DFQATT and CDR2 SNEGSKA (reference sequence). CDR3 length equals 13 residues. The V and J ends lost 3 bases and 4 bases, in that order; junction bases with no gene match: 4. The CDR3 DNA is TGCAGTGCTAGGACAGGGAAAGCAGATACGCAGTATTTT. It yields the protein CSARTGKADTQYF.

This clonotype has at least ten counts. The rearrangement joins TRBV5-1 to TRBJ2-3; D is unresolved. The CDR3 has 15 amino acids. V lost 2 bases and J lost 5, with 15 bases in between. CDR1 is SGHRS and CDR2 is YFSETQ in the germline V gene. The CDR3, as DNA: TGCGCCAGCAGCTTCCCAAGCGCCAACATAGATACGCAGTATTTT. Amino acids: CASSFPSANIDTQYF.

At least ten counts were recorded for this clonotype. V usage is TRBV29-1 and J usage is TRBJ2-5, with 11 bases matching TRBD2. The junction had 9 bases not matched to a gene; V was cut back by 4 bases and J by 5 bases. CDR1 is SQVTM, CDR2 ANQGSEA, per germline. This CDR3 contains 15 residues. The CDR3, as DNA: TGCAGCGTTGCGACTAGCGGGACCCCGGGGGAGACCCAGTACTTC. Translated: CSVATSGTPGETQYF.

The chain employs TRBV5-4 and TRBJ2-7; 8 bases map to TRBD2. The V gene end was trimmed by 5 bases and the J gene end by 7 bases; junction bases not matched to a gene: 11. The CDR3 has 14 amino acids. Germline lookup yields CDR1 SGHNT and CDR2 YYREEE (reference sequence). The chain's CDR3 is CASRNTAGVGEQYF. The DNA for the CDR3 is TGTGCCAGCAGGAATACAGCGGGAGTCGGTGAGCAGTACTTC.

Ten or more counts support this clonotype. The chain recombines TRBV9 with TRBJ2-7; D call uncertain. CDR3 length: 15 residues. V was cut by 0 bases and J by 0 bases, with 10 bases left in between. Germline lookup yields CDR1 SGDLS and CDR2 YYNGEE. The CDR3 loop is CASSVDWQSSYEQYF. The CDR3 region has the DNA TGTGCCAGCAGCGTAGATTGGCAGAGCTCCTACGAGCAGTACTTC.